Included here is one T cell receptor (beta chain) sequence, with context. Its specificity is not known. These data are taken from a study of cytomegalovirus exposure and HLA in healthy donors. Turning to the study itself: Approximately 85 million unique TCRs from HLA-typed donors were held in an early data release. Study-wide results and caveats: It was shown in a later analysis that HLA-associated TCR beta chains were more clonally expanded than other, equally common chains. A link between a missense DCLRE1C variant and TCR beta V- and J-gene trimming emerged from a later analysis.

The PCR contained 60 Vbeta and 13 Jbeta primers. Profiled with immunoSEQ multiplex PCR; TCRdb holds only in-frame clones, not every one. The table includes roughly 170,000 clones, approximately 78% detected once. The trim removed 5 bases at V and 4 bases at J, leaving 11 bases unmatched. Per germline, CDR1 SGHVS and CDR2 FQNEAQ. The CDR3 has 17 amino acids. The rearrangement links TRBV7-8 to TRBJ2-7; 13 nucleotides agree with TRBD2. This TCR derives from a young woman in good health and CMV-seronegative. Sequencing input: PBMCs. The CDR3 protein is CASSMGLAGSSYYEQYF. As DNA, the CDR3 is TGTGCCAGCAGCATGGGACTAGCGGGATCGAGCTATTACGAGCAGTACTTC.